The clone carrying this TCR beta chain was seen just once. Antigen: not known. The study reverse transcribed the entire isolated RNA, so it sequenced expressed TCRB transcripts. Generated by immunoSEQ multiplex PCR, the TCRdb table keeps only in-frame clones and is missing some. Of nearly 700,000 clones listed, 13% are singletons. The data stem from a study of beta chain features in type 1 diabetes. Study-wide points: In all four CD4+ subsets, TCRB CDR3 length was significantly, moderately reduced in type 1 diabetes.

V dropped 2 bases and J dropped 6 bases, with 10 bases sitting between them. The germline CDR1 and CDR2 sequences are ENHRY and SYGVKD. The CDR3 sequence is 13 residues long. Sequencing input: naive CD4+ T cells from blood. This TCR was sampled from a young man with type 1 diabetes. The chain combines TRBV10-3 with TRBJ1-2; D might be TRBD1 (6 bases). CDR3 in amino acids: CAISEGTPNGYTF. The CDR3 nucleotides read TGTGCCATCAGTGAGGGGACACCCAATGGCTACACCTTC.